This is a list of T cell receptor beta chains from one sample in a study of cytomegalovirus exposure and HLA in healthy donors. Produced via immunoSEQ multiplex PCR; TCRdb's table is partial and in-frame only. The sample records about 150,000 clones, around nine tenths being singletons. Sequenced sample: PBMCs. These receptors came from a woman aged 18-30 years in good health and CMV-seropositive. Both conserved end residues are trimmed from each CDR3. The order of the fields is V gene, J gene, CDR3 protein.

V: TRBV15
J: TRBJ2-4
CDR3: ATSRRGAGGNIQY

V: TRBV7-3
J: TRBJ2-5
CDR3: ASSPRGQWQETQY

V: TRBV9
J: TRBJ2-7
CDR3: ASSAEDRARYEQY

V: TRBV27
J: TRBJ1-1
CDR3: ASSLLVQNTEAF

V: TRBV11-3
J: TRBJ2-3
CDR3: ASSSGLAGGPIKDTQY

V: TRBV20-1
J: TRBJ2-5
CDR3: SAVAEETQY

V: TRBV7-9
J: TRBJ2-1
CDR3: ASSLQQGLAGTNEQF

V: TRBV5-4
J: TRBJ2-3
CDR3: ASSSGTTDTQY

V: TRBV30
J: TRBJ2-7
CDR3: AWNTKPFEQY

V: TRBV4-1
J: TRBJ2-5
CDR3: ASSPHWTSSQETQY

V: TRBV7-2
J: TRBJ2-7
CDR3: ASSFGGRAYEQY

V: TRBV9
J: TRBJ2-2
CDR3: ASSVGESSGLFGELF

V: TRBV28
J: TRBJ1-4
CDR3: ASSSITGGVGEKLF

V: TRBV4-2
J: TRBJ2-1
CDR3: ASSQVLAGGNNEQF

V: TRBV19
J: TRBJ2-7
CDR3: ASSTTGGNEQY

V: TRBV4-3
J: TRBJ2-1
CDR3: ASSQVGTSGKGEQF

V: TRBV19
J: TRBJ2-7
CDR3: ASSISVIGYEQY

V: TRBV6-5
J: TRBJ2-1
CDR3: ASSYRWSSYNEQF

V: TRBV19
J: TRBJ2-7
CDR3: ASSRAGGTRSYEQY

V: TRBV7-9
J: TRBJ1-2
CDR3: ASSPRDPHRYGYT

V: TRBV25-1
J: TRBJ2-7
CDR3: ASSWQNRYEQY

V: TRBV7-2
J: TRBJ1-5
CDR3: ASSLGRDQPQH

V: TRBV12-5
J: TRBJ2-1
CDR3: ASGLVAAEGPNEQF

V: TRBV27
J: TRBJ1-3
CDR3: ASSSTRGSGNTIY